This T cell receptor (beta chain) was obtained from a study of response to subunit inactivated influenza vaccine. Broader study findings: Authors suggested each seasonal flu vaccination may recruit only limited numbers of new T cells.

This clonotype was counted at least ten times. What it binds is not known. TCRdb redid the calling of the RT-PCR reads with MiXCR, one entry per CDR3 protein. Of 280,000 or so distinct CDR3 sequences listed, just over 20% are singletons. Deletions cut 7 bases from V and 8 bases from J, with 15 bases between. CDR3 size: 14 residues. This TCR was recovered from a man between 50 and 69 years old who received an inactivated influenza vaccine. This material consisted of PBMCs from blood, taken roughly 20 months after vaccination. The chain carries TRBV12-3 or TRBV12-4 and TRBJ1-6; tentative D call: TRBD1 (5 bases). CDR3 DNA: TGTGCCAGCACCTGGTATGGGGCGGATTCACCCCTCCACTTT. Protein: CASTWYGADSPLHF.